The sequence of this T cell receptor beta chain was determined in a study of blood T cell repertoires in COVID-19. The CDR3 runs 15 residues. V lost 0 bases, J lost 2 bases, and 10 bases lay in between. Germline CDR1 SEHNR, CDR2 FQNEAQ (reference sequence). The repertoire was sequenced with immunoSEQ multiplex PCR; TCRdb's copy has only in-frame clones and lacks some. There are some 70,000 clones in the sample; approximately 90% occur only once, and about 0.56% lies in the top ten. The material sequenced was peripheral blood. The source is a man in his 60s with acute or convalescent COVID-19. The chain uses TRBV7-9 and TRBJ1-1; no reliable D call. The CDR3 DNA is TGTGCCAGCAGCTTAGCGCAGGTTTTTAACACTGAAGCTTTCTTT. It encodes CASSLAQVFNTEAFF.